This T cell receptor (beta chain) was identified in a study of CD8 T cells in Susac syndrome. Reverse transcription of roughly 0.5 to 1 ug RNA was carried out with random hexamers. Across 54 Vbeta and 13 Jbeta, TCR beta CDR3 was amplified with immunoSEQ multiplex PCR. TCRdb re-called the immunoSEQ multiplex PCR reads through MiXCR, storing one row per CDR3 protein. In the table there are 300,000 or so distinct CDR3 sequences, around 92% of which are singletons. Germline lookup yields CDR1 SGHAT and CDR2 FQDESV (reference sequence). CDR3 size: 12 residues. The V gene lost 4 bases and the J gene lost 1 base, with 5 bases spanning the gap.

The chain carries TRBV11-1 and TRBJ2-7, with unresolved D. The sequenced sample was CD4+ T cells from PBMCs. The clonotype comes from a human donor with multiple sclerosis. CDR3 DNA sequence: TGTGCCAGCAGCTGGGGTTCCTACGAGCAGTACTTC. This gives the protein CASSWGSYEQYF.